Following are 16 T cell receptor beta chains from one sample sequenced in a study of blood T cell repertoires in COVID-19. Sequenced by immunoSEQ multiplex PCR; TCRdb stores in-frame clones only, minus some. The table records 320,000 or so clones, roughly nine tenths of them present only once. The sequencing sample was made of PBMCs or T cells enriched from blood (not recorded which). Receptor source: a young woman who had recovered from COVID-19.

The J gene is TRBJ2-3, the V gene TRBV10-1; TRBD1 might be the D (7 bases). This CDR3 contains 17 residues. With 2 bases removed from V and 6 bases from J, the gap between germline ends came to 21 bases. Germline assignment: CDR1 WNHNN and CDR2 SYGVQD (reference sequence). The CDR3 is CASSEGRGRTGGDTQYF. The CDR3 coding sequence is TGCGCCAGCAGTGAGGGTCGCGGTCGGACAGGAGGGGATACGCAGTATTTT.

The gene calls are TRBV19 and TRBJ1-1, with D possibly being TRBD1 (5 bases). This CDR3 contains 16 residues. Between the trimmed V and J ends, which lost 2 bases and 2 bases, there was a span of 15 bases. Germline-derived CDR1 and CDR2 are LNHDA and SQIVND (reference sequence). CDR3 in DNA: TGTGCCAGTAGTATAACTTTACGACAGACCAACACTGAAGCTTTCTTT. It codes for CASSITLRQTNTEAFF.

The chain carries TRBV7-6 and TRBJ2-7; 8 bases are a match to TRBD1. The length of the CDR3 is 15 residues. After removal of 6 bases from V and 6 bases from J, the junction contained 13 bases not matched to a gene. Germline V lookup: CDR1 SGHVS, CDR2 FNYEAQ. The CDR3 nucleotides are TGTGCCAGCAGGGAAGGGACAGGCAATTTGGGCGAGCAGTACTTC. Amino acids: CASREGTGNLGEQYF. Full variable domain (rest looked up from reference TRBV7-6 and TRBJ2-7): GAGVSQSPRYKVTKRGQDVALRCDPISGHVSLYWYRQALGQGPEFLTYFNYEAQQDKSGLPNDRFSAERPEGSISTLTIQRTEQRDSAMYRCASREGTGNLGEQYFGPGTRLTVT.

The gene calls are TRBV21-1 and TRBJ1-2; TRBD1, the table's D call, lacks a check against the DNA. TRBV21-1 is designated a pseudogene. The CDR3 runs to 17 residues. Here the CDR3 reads CASSKEQGPPCNYGYTF. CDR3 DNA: TGTGCCAGCAGCAAAGAGCAGGGGCCCCCATGTAACTATGGCTACACCTTC.

CDR3 nucleotide sequence: TGTGCCAGCAGCCAAGATAGGGCAGGGGGCACGGCTTTCTTT. Translating gives CASSQDRAGGTAFF. The J gene is TRBJ1-1, the V gene TRBV3-1 (or the pseudogene TRBV3-2), with 8 bases fitting TRBD1. Germline values: CDR1 LGHDT, CDR2 YNNKEL (reference sequence). The CDR3 contains 14 residues. V shed 0 bases and J 11 bases; nucleotides not matched to a gene: 8.

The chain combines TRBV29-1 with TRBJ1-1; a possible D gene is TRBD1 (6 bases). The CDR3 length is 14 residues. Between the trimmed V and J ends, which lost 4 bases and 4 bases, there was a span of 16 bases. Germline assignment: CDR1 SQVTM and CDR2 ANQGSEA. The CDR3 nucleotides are TGCAGCGTTGGGGAACTACAGGGTGGCACTGAAGCTTTCTTT. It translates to CSVGELQGGTEAFF.

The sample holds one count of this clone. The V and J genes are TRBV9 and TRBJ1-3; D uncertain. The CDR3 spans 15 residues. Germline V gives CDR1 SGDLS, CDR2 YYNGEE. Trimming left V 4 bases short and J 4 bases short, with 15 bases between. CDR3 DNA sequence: TGTGCCAGCAGCCCCGCGGCGGGTACCGGAAACACCATATATTTT. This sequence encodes CASSPAAGTGNTIYF.

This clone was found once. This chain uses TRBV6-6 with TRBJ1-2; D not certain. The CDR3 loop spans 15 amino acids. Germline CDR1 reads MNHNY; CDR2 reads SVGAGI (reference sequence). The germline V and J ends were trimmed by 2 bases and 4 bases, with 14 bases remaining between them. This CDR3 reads CASSYRPNRFYGYTF. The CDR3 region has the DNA TGTGCCAGCAGTTACCGTCCGAACAGATTCTATGGCTACACCTTC.

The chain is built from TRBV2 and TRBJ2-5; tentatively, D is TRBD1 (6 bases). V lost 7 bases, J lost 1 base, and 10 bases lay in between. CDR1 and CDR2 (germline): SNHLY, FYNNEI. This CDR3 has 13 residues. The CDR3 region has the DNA TGTGCCAGCAACAGGGTTATCCAAGAGACCCAGTACTTC. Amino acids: CASNRVIQETQYF.

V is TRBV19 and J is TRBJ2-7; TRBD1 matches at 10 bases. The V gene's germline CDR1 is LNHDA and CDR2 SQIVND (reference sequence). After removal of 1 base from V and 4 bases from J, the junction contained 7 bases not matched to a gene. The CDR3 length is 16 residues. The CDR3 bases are TGTGCCAGTAGTATAGCCCCGGGACAGGGGACTTACGAGCAGTACTTC. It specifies CASSIAPGQGTYEQYF.

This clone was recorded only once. CDR3 bases: TGTGCCACCTATCGACATCCCTATGGCTACACCTTC. This translates into CATYRHPYGYTF. The V gene is TRBV27, the J gene TRBJ1-2; D gene uncertain. This CDR3 comprises 12 residues. Trimming pared 10 bases from V and 4 bases from J, leaving 13 bases between. Germline lookup yields CDR1 MNHEY and CDR2 SMNVEV (reference sequence).

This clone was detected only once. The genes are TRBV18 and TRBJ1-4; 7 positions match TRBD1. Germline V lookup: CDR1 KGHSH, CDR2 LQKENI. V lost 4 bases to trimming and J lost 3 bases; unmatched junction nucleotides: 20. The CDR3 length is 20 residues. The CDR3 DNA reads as TGTGCCAGCTCACACCCTCTGGGGTTAGGGGGCGCCCCGTCTAATGAAAAACTGTTTTTT. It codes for CASSHPLGLGGAPSNEKLFF.

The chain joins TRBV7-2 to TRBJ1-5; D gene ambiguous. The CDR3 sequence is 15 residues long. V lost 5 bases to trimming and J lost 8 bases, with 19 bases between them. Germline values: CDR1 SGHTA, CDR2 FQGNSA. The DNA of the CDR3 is TGTGCCAGCAGCCCGGGCCATTTCGGGGTGGAGCCCCAGCATTTT. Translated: CASSPGHFGVEPQHF.

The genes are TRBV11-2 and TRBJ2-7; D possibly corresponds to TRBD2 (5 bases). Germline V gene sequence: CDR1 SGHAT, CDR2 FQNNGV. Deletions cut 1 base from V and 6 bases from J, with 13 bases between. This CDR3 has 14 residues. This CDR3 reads CASSLALRVSEQYF. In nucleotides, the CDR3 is TGTGCCAGCAGCTTAGCCTTGCGGGTAAGCGAGCAGTACTTC. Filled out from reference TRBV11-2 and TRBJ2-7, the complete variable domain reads EAGVAQSPRYKIIEKRQSVAFWCNPISGHATLYWYQQILGQGPKLLIQFQNNGVVDDSQLPKDRFSAERLKGVDSTLKIQPAKLEDSAVYLCASSLALRVSEQYFGPGTRLTVT.

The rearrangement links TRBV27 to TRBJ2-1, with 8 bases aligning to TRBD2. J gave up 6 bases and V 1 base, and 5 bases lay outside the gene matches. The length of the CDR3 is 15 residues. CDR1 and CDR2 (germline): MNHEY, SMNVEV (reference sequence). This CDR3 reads CASSLLRGGLNEQFF. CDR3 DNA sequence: TGTGCCAGCAGTTTATTACGGGGGGGCCTCAATGAGCAGTTCTTC.

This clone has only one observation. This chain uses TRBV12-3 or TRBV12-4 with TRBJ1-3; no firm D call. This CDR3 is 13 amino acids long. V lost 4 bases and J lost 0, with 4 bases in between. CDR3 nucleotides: TGTGCCAGCAGTTCCTCCTCTGGAAACACCATATATTTT. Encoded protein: CASSSSSGNTIYF.